This T cell receptor (beta chain) derives from a study of blood T cell repertoires in COVID-19. Cohort assignment relied on participant-reported clinical history. Cohort 3 donors counted as recovered after two negative PCRs, clearance, or resolved symptoms. Original handling: For nucleated cells, counts were estimated from reference gene primer amplification. The repertoire was sequenced with immunoSEQ multiplex PCR; TCRdb's copy has only in-frame clones and lacks some. V, J and clone size reflect that table, while D and trimming were determined from the DNA. The data show more than 200,000 clones, approximately 90% seen once. Germline trimming cut 0 bases from V and 4 bases from J; bases unmatched to any gene: 4. From germline, CDR1 is SGHKS and CDR2 YYEKEE (reference sequence). The CDR3 contains 15 residues.

This TCR came from a woman aged 25 to 39 who had recovered from COVID-19. Sequencing was done on a sample of PBMCs or T cells enriched from blood (not recorded which). The chain combines TRBV5-5 with TRBJ1-5; 7 nucleotides agree with TRBD1. CDR3 DNA sequence: TGTGCCAGCAGCTTGGCAGGGGGTCCGAATCAGCCCCAGCATTTT. Translated, it gives CASSLAGGPNQPQHF.